Following are 18 T cell receptor beta chains from one sample sequenced in a study of cytomegalovirus exposure and HLA in healthy donors. Primers for the PCR totalled 60 Vbeta and 13 Jbeta. TCRdb keeps only in-frame clones here, not all; method: immunoSEQ multiplex PCR. The data contain 130,000 or so clones, just under 75% of them singletons. Sample: PBMCs. The source is a man aged 35 to 55 in good health and CMV-seropositive.

This chain joins TRBV11-2 and TRBJ2-2; the D gene is possibly TRBD1 (6 bases). This CDR3 is 18 amino acids long. In germline, CDR1 is SGHAT, CDR2 FQNNGV. V gave up 5 bases and J gave up 2 bases, with 21 bases separating them. In DNA, the CDR3 is TGTGCCAGCAGCCTCACCCTCCCGACAGGCGCTAACACCGGGGAGCTGTTTTTT. Protein sequence: CASSLTLPTGANTGELFF.

V usage is TRBV4-1 and J usage is TRBJ1-6, with no clear D. The CDR3 has 14 amino acids. V lost 1 base and J lost 6, with 7 bases in between. Germline CDR1 reads MGHRA; CDR2 reads YSYEKL. The CDR3 DNA follows: TGCGCCAGCAGCCAAGTGGGCAGTAATTCACCCCTCCACTTT. This encodes CASSQVGSNSPLHF.

The chain recombines TRBV30 with TRBJ2-1; 7 nucleotides match TRBD2. Germline assignment: CDR1 GTSNPN and CDR2 SVGIG (reference sequence). Germline trimming cut 3 bases from V and 8 bases from J; bases unmatched to any gene: 10. The CDR3 extends over 14 amino acids. For the CDR3, the DNA is TGTGCCTGGAGCCGGGGGGTCCTCATCTATGAGCAGTTCTTC. Its protein product is CAWSRGVLIYEQFF. The whole variable domain, remainder taken from reference TRBV30 and TRBJ2-1, is SQTIHQWPATLVQPVGSPLSLECTVEGTSNPNLYWYRQAAGRGLQLLFYSVGIGQISSEVPQNLSASRPQDRQFILSSKKLLLSDSGFYLCAWSRGVLIYEQFFGPGTRLTVL.

V gene TRBV15 combines with J gene TRBJ2-1; 10 bases are a match to TRBD2. This CDR3 has 16 amino acids. The germline CDR1 and CDR2 sequences are LNHNV and YYDKDF (reference sequence). V shed 2 bases and J 4 bases; nucleotides not matched to a gene: 5. CDR3 loop: CATSRFGLAEYNEQFF. The CDR3 DNA reads TGTGCCACCAGCAGATTTGGACTAGCGGAGTACAATGAGCAGTTCTTC.

The chain joins TRBV6-5 to TRBJ2-4; D gene unclear. Germline-derived CDR1 and CDR2 are MNHEY and SVGAGI. The CDR3 runs to 15 residues. The V and J ends lost 5 bases and 1 base respectively, with 12 bases between them. The CDR3 coding sequence is TGTGCCAGCAGTAACATACCCGTGGCCAAAAACATTCAGTACTTC. Its translation: CASSNIPVAKNIQYF.

In its sample, this clone was seen a few times. V is TRBV29-1 and J is TRBJ2-5; D is ambiguous. Germline V gene data show CDR1 as SQVTM and CDR2 as ANQGSEA. V dropped 6 bases and J dropped 5 bases, with 13 bases sitting between them. The CDR3 consists of 12 residues. The chain's CDR3 is CSVNSPDETQYF. The CDR3 DNA follows: TGCAGCGTGAACAGTCCTGATGAGACCCAGTACTTC.

V gene TRBV7-2 combines with J gene TRBJ2-3, with D possibly TRBD2 on 6 matching bases. Deletions cut 1 base from V and 6 bases from J, with 8 bases between. The CDR3 length is 13 residues. CDR1 and CDR2 from the germline V gene are SGHTA and FQGNSA. The CDR3 sequence: CASSLVAGDTQYF. The CDR3 nucleotides are TGTGCCAGCAGCTTAGTCGCGGGGGATACGCAGTATTTT.

The rearrangement links TRBV30 to TRBJ1-2; 9 bases fit TRBD1. The CDR3 is 15 residues long. V lost 1 base to trimming and J lost 4 bases; unmatched junction nucleotides: 7. Germline values: CDR1 GTSNPN, CDR2 SVGIG (reference sequence). The CDR3 spells CAWSGGDRGFYGYTF. The CDR3 nucleotides read TGTGCCTGGAGTGGTGGAGACAGGGGGTTCTATGGCTACACCTTC.

This sequence joins TRBV4-1 and TRBJ1-1; no firm D call. Germline V gene lookup returns CDR1 MGHRA and CDR2 YSYEKL. Trimming took 4 bases from V and 0 from J, leaving 9 bases between them. The CDR3 totals 14 residues. CDR3 protein: CASSREHMNTEAFF. The CDR3 DNA reads TGCGCCAGCAGCCGAGAGCACATGAACACTGAAGCTTTCTTT.

This clone was recorded a few times. The chain couples TRBV18 to TRBJ2-3, with 13 bases matching TRBD2. Germline-derived CDR1 and CDR2 are KGHSH and LQKENI. Trimming at V came to 2 bases and at J to 6 bases, leaving 5 bases not matched to a gene. CDR3 size: 16 residues. The CDR3 reads CASSPTSGGAKDTQYF. CDR3 in DNA: TGTGCCAGCTCACCAACTAGCGGGGGGGCGAAGGATACGCAGTATTTT.

This clone was seen more than once but under ten times. The chain joins TRBV19 to TRBJ1-1; 8 positions agree with TRBD1. Looked up from germline, CDR1 is LNHDA and CDR2 is SQIVND (reference sequence). The V segment lost 4 bases and the J segment 6 bases; nucleotides outside the gene matches: 7. The CDR3 has 14 amino acids. The CDR3 reads CASSRGQARAEAFF. The CDR3 DNA sequence: TGTGCCAGTAGTAGGGGACAGGCCAGAGCTGAAGCTTTCTTT.

V gene TRBV19 combines with J gene TRBJ1-1; 7 bases agree with TRBD1. The junction had 5 bases not matched to a gene; V was cut back by 3 bases and J by 1 base. The CDR3 is 15 amino acids. Per germline, CDR1 LNHDA and CDR2 SQIVND (reference sequence). The CDR3 nucleotides read TGTGCCAGTAGTATCGGGGACAGACCGAACACTGAAGCTTTCTTT. It specifies CASSIGDRPNTEAFF.

This chain uses TRBV27 with TRBJ2-7; tentative D call: TRBD1 (7 bases). The germline V gene has CDR1 MNHEY and CDR2 SMNVEV (reference sequence). The CDR3 has 14 residues. The V end lost 5 bases, the J end lost 4 bases, and 15 bases lay between the germline ends. The CDR3 DNA sequence: TGTGCCAGCAGTCTACGGACAGGAGGGTACGAGCAGTACTTC. Amino acid sequence: CASSLRTGGYEQYF.

This clone was detected once. The chain carries TRBV27 and TRBJ1-1; the D is unclear. The length of the CDR3 is 16 residues. V lost 1 base, J lost 3 bases, and 15 bases lay in between. Per germline, CDR1 MNHEY and CDR2 SMNVEV (reference sequence). CDR3 loop: CASSLLAGSGDTEAFF. CDR3 bases: TGTGCCAGCAGTTTATTGGCGGGTTCTGGGGACACTGAAGCTTTCTTT.

This clone was detected a few times. The CDR3 DNA reads as TGCGCCAGCAGGGAACAGGGGATTTCCTACAATGAGCAGTTCTTC. Translation: CASREQGISYNEQFF. V is TRBV5-1 and J is TRBJ2-1; TRBD1 agrees at 7 bases. The CDR3 totals 15 residues. Germline-derived CDR1 and CDR2 are SGHRS and YFSETQ. V dropped 5 bases and J dropped 1; count of bases not matched to a gene: 6.

The J gene is TRBJ2-7, the V gene TRBV29-1, with D uncertain. The germline gives CDR1 SQVTM, CDR2 ANQGSEA. The ends were cut back, 5 bases at V and 4 bases at J, with 12 bases in the middle. The CDR3 is 12 amino acids. CDR3 sequence: CSVRLSDYEQYF. DNA of the CDR3: TGCAGCGTTCGACTCAGTGATTACGAGCAGTACTTC.

The chain joins TRBV10-3 to TRBJ2-1, with D perhaps matching TRBD2 (5 bases). The CDR3 totals 11 residues. The V gene's germline CDR1 is ENHRY and CDR2 SYGVKD. The V end lost 7 bases, the J end lost 8 bases, and 9 bases lay between the germline ends. The CDR3 DNA reads TGTGCCATCACGAAGGAGGATGAGCAGTTCTTC. Residues: CAITKEDEQFF.

This clone was counted a single time. V gene TRBV25-1 combines with J gene TRBJ1-6; TRBD1 is a possible D gene (5 bases). Trimming left V 3 bases short and J 2 bases short, with 14 bases between. Germline CDR1 reads MGHDK; CDR2 reads SYGVNS. CDR3 length equals 17 residues. The CDR3 reads CASSDSRVGAYNSPLHF. The CDR3, as DNA: TGTGCCAGCAGTGACTCTCGGGTAGGGGCCTATAATTCACCCCTCCACTTT.